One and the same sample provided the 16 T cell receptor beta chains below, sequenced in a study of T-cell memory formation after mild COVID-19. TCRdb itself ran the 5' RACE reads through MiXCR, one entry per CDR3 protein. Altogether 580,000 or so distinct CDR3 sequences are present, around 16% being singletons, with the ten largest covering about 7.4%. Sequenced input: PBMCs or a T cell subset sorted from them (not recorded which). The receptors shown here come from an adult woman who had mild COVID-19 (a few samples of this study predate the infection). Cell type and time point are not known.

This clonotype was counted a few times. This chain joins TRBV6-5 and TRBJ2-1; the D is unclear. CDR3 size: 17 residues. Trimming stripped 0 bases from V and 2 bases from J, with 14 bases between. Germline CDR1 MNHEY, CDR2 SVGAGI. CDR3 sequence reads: CASSYSTPQSAYNEQFF. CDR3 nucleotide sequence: TGTGCCAGCAGTTACTCAACCCCCCAGTCGGCCTACAATGAGCAGTTCTTC.

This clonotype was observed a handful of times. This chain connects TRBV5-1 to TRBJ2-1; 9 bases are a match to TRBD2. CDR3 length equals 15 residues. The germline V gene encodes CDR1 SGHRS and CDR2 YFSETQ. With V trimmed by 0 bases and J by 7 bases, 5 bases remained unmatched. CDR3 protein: CASSLGVAGDNEQFF. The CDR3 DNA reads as TGCGCCAGCAGCTTGGGGGTAGCGGGGGATAATGAGCAGTTCTTC.

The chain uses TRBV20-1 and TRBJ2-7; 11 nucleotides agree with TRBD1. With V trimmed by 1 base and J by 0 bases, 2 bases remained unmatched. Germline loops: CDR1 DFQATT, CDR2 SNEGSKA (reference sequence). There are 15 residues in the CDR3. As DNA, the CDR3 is TGCAGTGCTAGAGGGGACAGGGGGTCCTCCTACGAGCAGTACTTC. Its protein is CSARGDRGSSYEQYF.

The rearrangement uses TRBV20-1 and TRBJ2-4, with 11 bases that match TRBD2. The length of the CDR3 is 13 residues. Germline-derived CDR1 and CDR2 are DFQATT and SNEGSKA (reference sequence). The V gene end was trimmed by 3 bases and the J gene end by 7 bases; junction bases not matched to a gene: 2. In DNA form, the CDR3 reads TGCAGTGCTAGTGGGACTAGCGGTAACATTCAGTACTTC. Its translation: CSASGTSGNIQYF.

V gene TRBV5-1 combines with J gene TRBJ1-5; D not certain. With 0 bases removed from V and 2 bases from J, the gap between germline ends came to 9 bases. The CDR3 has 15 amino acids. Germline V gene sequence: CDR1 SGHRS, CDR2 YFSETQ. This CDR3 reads CASSLDGSRNQPQHF. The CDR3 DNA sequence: TGCGCCAGCAGCTTGGATGGGAGTCGCAATCAGCCCCAGCATTTT.

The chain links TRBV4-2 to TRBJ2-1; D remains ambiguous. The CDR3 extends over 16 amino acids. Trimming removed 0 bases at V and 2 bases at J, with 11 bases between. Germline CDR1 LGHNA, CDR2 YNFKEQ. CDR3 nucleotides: TGTGCCAGCAGCCAAGAGGGCAGGCCCGCCTACAATGAGCAGTTCTTC. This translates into CASSQEGRPAYNEQFF.

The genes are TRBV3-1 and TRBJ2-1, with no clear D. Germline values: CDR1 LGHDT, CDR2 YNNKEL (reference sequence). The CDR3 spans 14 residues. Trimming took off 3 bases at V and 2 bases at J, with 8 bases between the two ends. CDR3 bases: TGTGCCAGCAGCCAGTGGTCCACCTACAATGAGCAGTTCTTC. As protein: CASSQWSTYNEQFF.

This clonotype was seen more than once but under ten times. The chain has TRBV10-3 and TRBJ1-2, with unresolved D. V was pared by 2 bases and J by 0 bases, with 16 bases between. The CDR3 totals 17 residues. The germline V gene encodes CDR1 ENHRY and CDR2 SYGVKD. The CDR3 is CAISEPAMRASNYGYTF. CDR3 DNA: TGTGCCATCAGTGAGCCCGCGATGAGGGCTTCTAACTATGGCTACACCTTC.

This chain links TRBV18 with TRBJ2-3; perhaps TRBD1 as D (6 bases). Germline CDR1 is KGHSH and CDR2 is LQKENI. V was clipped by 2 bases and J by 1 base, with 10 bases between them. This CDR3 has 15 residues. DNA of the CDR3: TGTGCCAGCTCACCAGGGGGACACGGCACAGATACGCAGTATTTT. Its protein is CASSPGGHGTDTQYF. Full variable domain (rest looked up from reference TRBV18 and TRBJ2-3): NAGVMQNPRHLVRRRGQEARLRCSPMKGHSHVYWYRQLPEEGLKFMVYLQKENIIDESGMPKERFSAEFPKEGPSILRIQQVVRGDSAAYFCASSPGGHGTDTQYFGPGTRLTVL.

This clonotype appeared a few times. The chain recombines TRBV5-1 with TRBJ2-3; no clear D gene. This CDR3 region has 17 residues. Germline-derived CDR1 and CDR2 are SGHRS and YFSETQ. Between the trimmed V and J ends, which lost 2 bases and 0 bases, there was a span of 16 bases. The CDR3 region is CASSFGDPRPSTDTQYF. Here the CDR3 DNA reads TGCGCCAGCAGCTTTGGAGATCCGAGGCCTAGCACAGATACGCAGTATTTT.

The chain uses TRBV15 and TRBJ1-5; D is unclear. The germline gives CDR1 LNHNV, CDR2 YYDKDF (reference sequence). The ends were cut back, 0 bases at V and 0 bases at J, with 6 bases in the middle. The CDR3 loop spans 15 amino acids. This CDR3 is CATSREQYSNQPQHF. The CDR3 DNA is TGTGCCACCAGCAGAGAACAGTATAGCAATCAGCCCCAGCATTTT.

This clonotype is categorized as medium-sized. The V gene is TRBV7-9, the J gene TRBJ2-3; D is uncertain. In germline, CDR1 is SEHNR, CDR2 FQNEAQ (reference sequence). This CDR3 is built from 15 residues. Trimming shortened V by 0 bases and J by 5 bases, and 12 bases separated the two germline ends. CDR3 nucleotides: TGTGCCAGCAGCTTAGCGAGCGCTTTTGGAGATACGCAGTATTTT. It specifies CASSLASAFGDTQYF.

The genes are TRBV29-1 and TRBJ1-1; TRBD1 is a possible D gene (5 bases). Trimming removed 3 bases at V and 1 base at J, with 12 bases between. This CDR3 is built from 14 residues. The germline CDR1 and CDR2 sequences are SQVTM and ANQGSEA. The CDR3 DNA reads TGCAGCGTTGATTTGGGACCCCAGAACACTGAAGCTTTCTTT. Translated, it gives CSVDLGPQNTEAFF.

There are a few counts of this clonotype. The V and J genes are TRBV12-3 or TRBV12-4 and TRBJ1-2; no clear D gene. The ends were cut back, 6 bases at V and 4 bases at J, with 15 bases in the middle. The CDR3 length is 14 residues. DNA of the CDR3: TGTGCCAGCAGCCCGCGGGCAGGACTCTATGGCTACACCTTC. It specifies CASSPRAGLYGYTF.

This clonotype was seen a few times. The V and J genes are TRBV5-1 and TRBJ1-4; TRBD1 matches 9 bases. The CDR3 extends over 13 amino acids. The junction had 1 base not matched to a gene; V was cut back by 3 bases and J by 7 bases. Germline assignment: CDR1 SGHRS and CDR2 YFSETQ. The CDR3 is CASSWGQGEKLFF. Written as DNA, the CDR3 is TGCGCCAGCAGCTGGGGACAGGGTGAAAAACTGTTTTTT.

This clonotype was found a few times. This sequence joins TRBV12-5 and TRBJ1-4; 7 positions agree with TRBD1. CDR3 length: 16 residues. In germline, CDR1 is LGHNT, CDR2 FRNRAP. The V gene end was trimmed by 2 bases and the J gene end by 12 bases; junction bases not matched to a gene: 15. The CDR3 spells CASGLPIAFDRVELFF. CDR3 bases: TGTGCTAGTGGTTTGCCCATAGCATTTGACAGGGTGGAACTGTTTTTT.